This entry concerns a single T cell receptor (beta chain). This sample was included in a study of PD-L1 blockade in urothelial cancer. Data came from immunoSEQ multiplex PCR; TCRdb stores just in-frame clones and leaves some out. The sample has approximately 47,000 clones, more than 75% seen once. The time point here: pretreatment peripheral blood. The origin of this receptor is a man aged 50-59 years with urothelial cancer. The sequencing here drew on PBMCs, taken around atezolizumab (anti-PD-L1) treatment.

CDR3 region: CVVAASTDTQYF. Written as DNA, the CDR3 is TGTGTAGTCGCGGCTAGCACAGATACGCAGTATTTT. The chain has TRBV6-5 and TRBJ2-3; D gene ambiguous. The CDR3 runs to 12 residues. In germline, CDR1 is MNHEY, CDR2 SVGAGI.